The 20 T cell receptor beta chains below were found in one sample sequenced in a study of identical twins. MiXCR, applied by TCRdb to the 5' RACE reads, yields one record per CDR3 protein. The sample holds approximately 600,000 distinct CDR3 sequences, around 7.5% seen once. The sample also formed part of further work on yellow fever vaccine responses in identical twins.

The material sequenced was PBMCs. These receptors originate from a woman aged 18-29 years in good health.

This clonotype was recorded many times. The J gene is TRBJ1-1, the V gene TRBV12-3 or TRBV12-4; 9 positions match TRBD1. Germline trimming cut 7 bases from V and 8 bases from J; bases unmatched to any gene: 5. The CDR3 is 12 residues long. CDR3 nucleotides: TGTGCCAGCACGGGACAGGGACAGGAAGCTTTCTTT. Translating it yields CASTGQGQEAFF.

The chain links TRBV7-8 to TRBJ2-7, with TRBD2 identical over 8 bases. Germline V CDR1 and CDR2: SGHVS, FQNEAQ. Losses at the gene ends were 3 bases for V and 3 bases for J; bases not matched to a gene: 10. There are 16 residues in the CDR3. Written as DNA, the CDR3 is TGTGCCAGCAGCTTGGAAGGCGGGAGGAAGATCTACGAGCAGTACTTC. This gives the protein CASSLEGGRKIYEQYF.

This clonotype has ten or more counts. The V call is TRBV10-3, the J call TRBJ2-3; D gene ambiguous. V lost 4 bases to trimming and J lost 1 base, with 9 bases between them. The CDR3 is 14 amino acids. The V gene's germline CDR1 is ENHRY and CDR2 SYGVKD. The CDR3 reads CAISGQDGTDTQYF. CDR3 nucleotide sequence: TGTGCCATCAGTGGGCAGGATGGCACAGATACGCAGTATTTT.

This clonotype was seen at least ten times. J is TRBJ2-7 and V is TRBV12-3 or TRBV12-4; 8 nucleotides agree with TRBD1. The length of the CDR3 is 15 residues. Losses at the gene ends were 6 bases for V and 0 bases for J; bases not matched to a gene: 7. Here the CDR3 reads CASRGTGMPSYEQYF. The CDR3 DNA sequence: TGTGCCAGCAGGGGGACAGGAATGCCCTCCTACGAGCAGTACTTC.

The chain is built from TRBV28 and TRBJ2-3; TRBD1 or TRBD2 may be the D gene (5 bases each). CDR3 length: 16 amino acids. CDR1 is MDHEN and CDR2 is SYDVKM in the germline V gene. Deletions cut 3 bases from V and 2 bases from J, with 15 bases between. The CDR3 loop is CASSFGAGPHTDTQYF. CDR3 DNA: TGTGCCAGCAGTTTCGGGGCGGGTCCACACACAGATACGCAGTATTTT.

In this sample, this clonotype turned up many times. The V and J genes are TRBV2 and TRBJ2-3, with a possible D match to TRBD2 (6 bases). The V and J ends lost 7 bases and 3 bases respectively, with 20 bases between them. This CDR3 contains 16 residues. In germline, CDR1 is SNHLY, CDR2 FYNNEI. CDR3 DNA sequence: TGTGCCAGCAACCCTGGGGCGGGGTTAAGGACAGATACGCAGTATTTT. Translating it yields CASNPGAGLRTDTQYF. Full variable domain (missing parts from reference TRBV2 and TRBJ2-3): EPEVTQTPSHQVTQMGQEVILRCVPISNHLYFYWYRQILGQKVEFLVSFYNNEISEKSEIFDDQFSVERPDGSNFTLKIRSTKLEDSAMYFCASNPGAGLRTDTQYFGPGTRLTVL.

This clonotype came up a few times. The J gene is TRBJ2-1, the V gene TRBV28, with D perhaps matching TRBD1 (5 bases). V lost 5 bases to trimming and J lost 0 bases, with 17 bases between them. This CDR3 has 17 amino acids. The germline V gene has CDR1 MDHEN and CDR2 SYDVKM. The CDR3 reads CASSPPPGRSSYNEQFF. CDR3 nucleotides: TGTGCCAGCAGTCCACCCCCAGGGCGGAGCTCCTACAATGAGCAGTTCTTC. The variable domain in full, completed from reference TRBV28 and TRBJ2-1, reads DVKVTQSSRYLVKRTGEKVFLECVQDMDHENMFWYRQDPGLGLRLIYFSYDVKMKEKGDIPEGYSVSREKKERFSLILESASTNQTSMYLCASSPPPGRSSYNEQFFGPGTRLTVL.

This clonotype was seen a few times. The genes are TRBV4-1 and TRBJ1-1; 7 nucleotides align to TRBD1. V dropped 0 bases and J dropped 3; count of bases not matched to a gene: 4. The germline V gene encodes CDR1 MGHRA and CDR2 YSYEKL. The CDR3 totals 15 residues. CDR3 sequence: CASSQEAQGDTEAFF. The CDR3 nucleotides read TGCGCCAGCAGCCAAGAGGCGCAGGGGGACACTGAAGCTTTCTTT.

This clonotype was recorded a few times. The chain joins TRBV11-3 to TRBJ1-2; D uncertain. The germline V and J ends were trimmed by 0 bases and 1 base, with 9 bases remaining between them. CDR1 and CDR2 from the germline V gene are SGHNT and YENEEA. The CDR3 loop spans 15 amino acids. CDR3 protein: CASSLDHSVNYGYTF. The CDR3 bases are TGTGCCAGCAGCTTAGATCACAGCGTTAACTATGGCTACACCTTC.

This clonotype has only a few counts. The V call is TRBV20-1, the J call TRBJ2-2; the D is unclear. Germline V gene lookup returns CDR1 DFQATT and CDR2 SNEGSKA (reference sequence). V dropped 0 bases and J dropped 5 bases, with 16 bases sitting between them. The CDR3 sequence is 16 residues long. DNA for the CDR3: TGCAGTGCTAGAGATCCCCTAGGCGAGGTTACCGGGGAGCTGTTTTTT. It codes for CSARDPLGEVTGELFF.

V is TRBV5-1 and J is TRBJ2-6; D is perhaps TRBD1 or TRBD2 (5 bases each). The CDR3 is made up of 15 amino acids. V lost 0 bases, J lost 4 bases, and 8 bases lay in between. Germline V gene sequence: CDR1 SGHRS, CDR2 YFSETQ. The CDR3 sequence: CASSLGGFGANVLTF. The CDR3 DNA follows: TGCGCCAGCAGCTTGGGGGGGTTCGGGGCCAACGTCCTGACTTTC.

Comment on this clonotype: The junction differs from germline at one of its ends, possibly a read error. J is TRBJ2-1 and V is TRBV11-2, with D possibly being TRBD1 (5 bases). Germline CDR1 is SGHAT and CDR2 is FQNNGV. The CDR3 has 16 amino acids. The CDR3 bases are TGTTCCAGCAGCTTAGGGTTGGGGCGACAATACAATGAGCAGTTCTTC. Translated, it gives CSSSLGLGRQYNEQFF.

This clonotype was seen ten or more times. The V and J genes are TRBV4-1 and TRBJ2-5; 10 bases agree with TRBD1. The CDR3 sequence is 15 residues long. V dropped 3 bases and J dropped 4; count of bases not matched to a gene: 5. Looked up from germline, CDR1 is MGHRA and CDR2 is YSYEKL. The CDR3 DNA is TGCGCCAGCAGCCACCGGGACAGGGGTGGAGAGACCCAGTACTTC. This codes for CASSHRDRGGETQYF.

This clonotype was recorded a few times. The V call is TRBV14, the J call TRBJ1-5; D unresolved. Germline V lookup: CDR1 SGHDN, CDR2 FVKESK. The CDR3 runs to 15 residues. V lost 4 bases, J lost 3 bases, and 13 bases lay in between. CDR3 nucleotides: TGTGCCAGCAGCCCAACTGGAGCTCCCAATCAGCCCCAGCATTTT. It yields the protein CASSPTGAPNQPQHF.

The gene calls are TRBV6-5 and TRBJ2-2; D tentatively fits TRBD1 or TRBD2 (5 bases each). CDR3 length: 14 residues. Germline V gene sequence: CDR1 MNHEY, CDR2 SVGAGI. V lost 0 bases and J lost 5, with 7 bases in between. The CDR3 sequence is CASSYSEGTGELFF. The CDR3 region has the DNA TGTGCCAGCAGTTACTCTGAGGGGACCGGGGAGCTGTTTTTT.

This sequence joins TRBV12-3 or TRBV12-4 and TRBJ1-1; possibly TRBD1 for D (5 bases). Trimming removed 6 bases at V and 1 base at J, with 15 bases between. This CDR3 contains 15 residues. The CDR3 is CASRYGTAQNTEAFF. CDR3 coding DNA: TGTGCCAGCAGATACGGGACGGCTCAGAACACTGAAGCTTTCTTT.

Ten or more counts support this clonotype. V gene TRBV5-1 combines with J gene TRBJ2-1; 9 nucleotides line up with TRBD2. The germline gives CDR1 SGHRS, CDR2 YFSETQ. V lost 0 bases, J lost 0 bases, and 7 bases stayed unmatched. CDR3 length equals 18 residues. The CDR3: CASSLVPSGTSSYNEQFF. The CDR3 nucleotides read TGCGCCAGCAGCTTGGTGCCTAGCGGGACCTCCTCCTACAATGAGCAGTTCTTC.

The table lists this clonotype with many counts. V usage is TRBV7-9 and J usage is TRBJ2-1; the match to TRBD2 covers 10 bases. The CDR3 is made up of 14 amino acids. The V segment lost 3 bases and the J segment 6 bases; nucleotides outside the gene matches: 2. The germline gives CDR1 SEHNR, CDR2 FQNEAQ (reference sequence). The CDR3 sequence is CASSFTSGINEQFF. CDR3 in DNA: TGTGCCAGCAGCTTTACTAGCGGGATCAATGAGCAGTTCTTC.

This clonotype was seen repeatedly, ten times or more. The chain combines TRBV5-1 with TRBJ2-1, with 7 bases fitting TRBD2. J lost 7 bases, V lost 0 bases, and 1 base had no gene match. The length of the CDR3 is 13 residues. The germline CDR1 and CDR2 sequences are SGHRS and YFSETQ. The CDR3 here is CASSLGGLNEQFF. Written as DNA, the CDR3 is TGCGCCAGCAGCTTGGGGGGACTAAATGAGCAGTTCTTC.

CDR3 region: CASSQGTGPGYNEQFF. In DNA, the CDR3 is TGCGCCAGCAGCCAGGGGACAGGGCCGGGGTACAATGAGCAGTTCTTC. V usage is TRBV4-1 and J usage is TRBJ2-1; 9 positions match TRBD1. V trimming: 3 bases; J trimming: 4 bases; junction bases outside the gene matches: 7. This CDR3 comprises 16 residues. The germline V gene encodes CDR1 MGHRA and CDR2 YSYEKL.